The sequence of this T cell receptor beta chain was determined in a study of T-cell reconstitution after alpha-beta-depleted transplantation in children. Unique molecular identifiers were incorporated when the TCRbeta library was constructed. A single record per CDR3 protein comes from TCRdb applying MiXCR to the PCR reads. The data contain almost 400,000 distinct CDR3 sequences, about a fifth of them singletons. This CDR3 spans 15 amino acids. Germline-derived CDR1 and CDR2 are SQVTM and ANQGSEA. Trimming left V 6 bases short and J 0 bases short, with 17 bases between. This clonotype appeared many times.

V and J are TRBV29-1 and TRBJ1-1; D gene uncertain. The sequence was obtained from a human donor who donated a stem cell graft to a child with acute myeloid leukemia. This specimen consisted of PBMCs from the stem cell graft donor, obtained from the stem cell graft. The CDR3 nucleotides read TGCAGCGTAGCCCTGATGGGGAGTGTGAACACTGAAGCTTTCTTT. Its translation is CSVALMGSVNTEAFF.